A single T cell receptor (beta chain) is shown here with its context. It lacks a known antigen. Base qualities are not provided; no much larger clone lies one nucleotide away. The sample is drawn from a study of T cell changes during pregnancy in multiple sclerosis (dated by TCRdb to the late 2010s). Looking at the study overall: The study looked at changes in the T cell repertoire across pregnancy in women with multiple sclerosis.

Including the terminal cysteine and phenylalanine, the CDR3 comprises 16 residues. Just CDR3 DNA is preserved here, 48 bases in frame from base 1. Looking up the germline V gene yields CDR1 SGHTA and CDR2 FQGTGA. V is cut back by 5 bases and J by 0 bases, with 6 bases in the junction unmatched. Library construction relied on the immunoSEQ multiplex PCR assay. Entries here come from immuneACCESS through TCRdb and include only in-frame sequences with V and J called. Some clones fail to appear in such tables; in the studies checked, an unresolved V gene covers under half of the shortfall, and the cause of the remainder is unknown. The sample table contains approximately 49,000 clones; only one count was recorded for 92% of them. The ten largest account for more than 0.95% of the sample.

This clonotype was obtained from a female donor with multiple sclerosis, enrolled in a pregnancy study. The material sequenced was peripheral blood, taken after pregnancy. The chain was built from TRBV7-3 and TRBJ2-1; 8 bases in between match TRBD2. The CDR3 protein: CASSTGTRISYNEQFF. The DNA sequence reads TGTGCCAGCAGCACCGGGACTAGAATCTCCTACAATGAGCAGTTCTTC.